This note documents a single TCR beta chain sequence. Its specificity is not known. These data are taken from a study of graft-versus-host responses after intestinal transplantation. The overall study: Recipients were given multivisceral, liver-intestinal, or isolated intestinal transplants.

Overall study results and limits: GvH clones occurred in recipient marrow; some first appeared in ileum or blood. Declines in HvG clones occurring early post-transplant were associated with peak circulating GvH clone levels.

Sequencing used immunoSEQ multiplex PCR; TCRdb keeps in-frame clones, though not all of them. Of 90,000 to 120,000 clones listed, roughly 87% are singletons. The sequencing used unstimulated CD4+ T cells sorted from spleen or lymph node cells, collected before intestinal transplant. The sequence derives from a human donor who received an intestinal transplant.

Here the CDR3 reads CASSEGGTGNEKLFF. CDR3 nucleotides: TGTGCCAGCAGTGAAGGAGGGACGGGGAATGAAAAACTGTTTTTT. This rearrangement joins TRBV6-1 to TRBJ1-4, with D perhaps matching TRBD1 (5 bases). The CDR3 is 15 residues long. Germline CDR1 reads MNHNS; CDR2 reads SASEGT. The V end was cut by 1 base, the J end by 5 bases, with 11 bases between.